The clone carrying this T cell receptor beta chain occurred once. Its antigen is not known. This sample stems from a study of cytomegalovirus exposure and HLA in healthy donors. Study overall: It was reported in a later analysis that the 95 to 150 validation repertoires used the same platform as the approximately 670 first-cohort repertoires. General study findings and limits: Rare sequences made up most TCRs, while some public TCRs were found in many donors.

Looked up from germline, CDR1 is SQVTM and CDR2 is ANQGSEA. V was shortened by 4 bases and J by 2 bases, with 11 bases between the two germline ends. The CDR3 is made up of 13 amino acids. It was the approximately 130-subject validation cohort, separate from the roughly 700-subject first cohort, to which the donors belonged. The repertoire was sequenced with immunoSEQ multiplex PCR; TCRdb's copy has only in-frame clones and lacks some. The table lists 300,000 to 350,000 clones, around 90% of them singletons. The chain uses TRBV29-1 and TRBJ2-5; D possibly corresponds to TRBD1 (5 bases). The source material was PBMCs. This sequence originates from a man aged 25 to 45 in good health and CMV-seronegative. The CDR3 reads CSVVSDTQETQYF. The DNA for the CDR3 is TGCAGCGTTGTCTCGGACACACAAGAGACCCAGTACTTC.